The 3 T cell receptor beta chains reported below all come from one sample, sequenced in a study of naive and memory T cell subsets (dated by TCRdb to 2016 to 2017). Their specific antigens are unknown. The investigation overall reported the following: A few larger clonotypes were present in naive repertoires, particularly the CD8 repertoires, and these clonotypes were possibly memory cells re-expressing CD45RA.

Libraries were constructed by UMI-ligation and nested PCR. Sequencer: Illumina MiSeq. The beta constant-region primer consisted of an equimolar mixture of two oligonucleotides that together covered TRBC1 and TRBC2. Four rounds of PCR, combining the SP2 primer with nested alpha and beta constant-region primers, were used to amplify the ligated cDNA. TCRdb trimmed public reads at Q25 via fastp, called clones via MiXCR and kept in-frame beta chains. Duplicate CDR3 protein sequences are folded into a single record with the most common DNA and genes. This sample gives roughly 140,000 distinct CDR3 sequences in total; about 20% of them show up just once. The ten top clones hold approximately 0.58% of the sample. The material sequenced was naive CD8+ T cells from blood. Per the publication, the cell subset or site label means: naive T cells, CD45RA high CD27+. The receptors were sampled from a human donor in good health.

This chain uses TRBV20-1 with TRBJ2-1; 8 bases map to TRBD2. Germline assignment: CDR1 DFQATT and CDR2 SNEGSKA (reference sequence). The CDR3 covers 15 residues. Losses at the gene ends were 0 bases for V and 9 bases for J; bases not matched to a gene: 10. For the CDR3, the DNA is TGCAGTGCTAGAGATGACCAGCGGGAGTCCTTTGAGCAGTTCTTC. Amino acid sequence: CSARDDQRESFEQFF.

The chain joins TRBV14 to TRBJ2-5; perhaps D is TRBD1 or TRBD2 (5 bases each). The ends were cut back, 1 base at V and 2 bases at J, with 17 bases in the middle. In germline, CDR1 is SGHDN, CDR2 FVKESK. The CDR3 runs 17 residues. The CDR3 region has the DNA TGTGCCAGCAGCCAAGGGGACCGACTGGTACCTCAAGAGACCCAGTACTTC. Its protein is CASSQGDRLVPQETQYF.

V and J are TRBV13 and TRBJ2-6; D is perhaps TRBD1 or TRBD2 (5 bases each). This CDR3 comprises 17 residues. The germline CDR1 and CDR2 sequences are PRHDT and FYEKMQ (reference sequence). V was pared by 6 bases and J by 4 bases, with 19 bases between. CDR3: CASSYRTAWGGANVLTF. CDR3 bases: TGTGCCAGCAGTTATCGGACTGCCTGGGGGGGGGCCAACGTCCTGACTTTC. Complete variable domain (other parts from reference TRBV13 and TRBJ2-6): AAGVIQSPRHLIKEKRETATLKCYPIPRHDTVYWYQQGPGQDPQFLISFYEKMQSDKGSIPDRFSAQQFSDYHSELNMSSLELGDSALYFCASSYRTAWGGANVLTFGAGSRLTVL.